Below, 13 T cell receptor beta chains from the same sample are listed, as sequenced in a study of blood T cells in healthy people across ages. Primed by a sample-barcoded 5' primer and a J-beta primer mix, a second PCR proceeded for roughly 6 to 12 cycles. TCRdb passed the 5' RACE reads through MiXCR, listing each CDR3 protein once. The sample consists of roughly 720,000 distinct CDR3 sequences, 53% of them appearing once. Sequenced sample: blood. The receptor source for this set is a man older than 75 in good health.

V gene TRBV10-3 combines with J gene TRBJ2-1, with TRBD2 identical over 7 bases. V lost 0 bases, J lost 9 bases, and 14 bases stayed unmatched. This CDR3 has 17 amino acids. Germline loops: CDR1 ENHRY, CDR2 SYGVKD. The CDR3 DNA reads as TGTGCCATCAGTGAGTCGACCATGTCTAGCGGCCTTGGTGAGCAGTTCTTC. This translates into CAISESTMSSGLGEQFF.

The V call is TRBV4-2, the J call TRBJ2-3; D not certain. V lost 1 base to trimming and J lost 2 bases, with 13 bases between them. Germline values: CDR1 LGHNA, CDR2 YNFKEQ. This CDR3 comprises 16 residues. The CDR3 DNA reads as TGTGCCAGCAGCCAAGTTGGCGTAGGTAACACAGATACGCAGTATTTT. This encodes CASSQVGVGNTDTQYF.

The rearrangement links TRBV7-2 to TRBJ1-5; 12 bases fit TRBD1. CDR1 and CDR2 from the germline V gene are SGHTA and FQGNSA. This CDR3 has 15 amino acids. V was pared by 7 bases and J by 6 bases, with 7 bases of the junction left unmatched. The CDR3 nucleotides are TGTGCCAGCACCGCCGGGACAGGGGGCTCTCAGCCCCAGCATTTT. Its translation is CASTAGTGGSQPQHF. The full variable domain, in which reference TRBV7-2 and TRBJ1-5 provide the parts outside the CDR3, is GAGVSQSPSNKVTEKGKDVELRCDPISGHTALYWYRQSLGQGLEFLIYFQGNSAPDKSGLPSDRFSAERTGGSVSTLTIQRTQQEDSAVYLCASTAGTGGSQPQHFGDGTRLSIL.

The chain combines TRBV20-1 with TRBJ1-2, with 8 bases fitting TRBD1. Germline trimming cut 5 bases from V and 6 bases from J; bases unmatched to any gene: 8. Germline V CDR1 and CDR2: DFQATT, SNEGSKA (reference sequence). The CDR3 covers 13 residues. CDR3 region: CSAHPDRENGYTF. CDR3 coding DNA: TGCAGTGCTCACCCGGACAGGGAGAATGGCTACACCTTC.

The rearrangement links TRBV6-6 to TRBJ2-1; D remains unclear. The CDR3 length is 14 residues. Per the germline V gene, CDR1 is MNHNY and CDR2 is SVGAGI (reference sequence). With 4 bases removed from V and 0 bases from J, the gap between germline ends came to 7 bases. The CDR3 spells CASSSEPSYNEQFF. Here the CDR3 DNA reads TGTGCCAGCAGTTCCGAGCCCTCCTACAATGAGCAGTTCTTC.

In the case of this clonotype: Given a much more abundant clone one base away, this may be a read error. V and J are TRBV9 and TRBJ2-3; TRBD2 matches at 14 bases. CDR3 length: 16 amino acids. Germline V gene sequence: CDR1 SGDLS, CDR2 YYNGEE. The CDR3 region has the DNA TGTGCCGGCAGCGTAGGGACTAGCGGGAGAACAGATACGCAGTATTTT. Translated, it gives CAGSVGTSGRTDTQYF. The full variable domain, in which reference TRBV9 and TRBJ2-3 provide the parts outside the CDR3, is DSGVTQTPKHLITATGQRVTLRCSPRSGDLSVYWYQQSLDQGLQFLIQYYNGEERAKGNILERFSAQQFPDLHSELNLSSLELGDSALYFCAGSVGTSGRTDTQYFGPGTRLTVL.

The table lists this clonotype with a few counts. The rearrangement joins TRBV11-2 to TRBJ2-3; tentative D call: TRBD2 (6 bases). The CDR3 is 16 residues long. CDR1 and CDR2 from the germline V gene are SGHAT and FQNNGV. Trimming removed 4 bases at V and 1 base at J, with 15 bases between. The DNA of the CDR3 is TGTGCCAGCAGCTCAGAGAGCGGGTATGGCACAGATACGCAGTATTTT. Its translation: CASSSESGYGTDTQYF.

This clonotype was seen only once. The J gene is TRBJ2-7, the V gene TRBV5-1; possible D gene TRBD1, 5 bases. V was trimmed by 4 bases and J by 0 bases, leaving 11 bases between them. Looked up from germline, CDR1 is SGHRS and CDR2 is YFSETQ. This CDR3 spans 14 amino acids. CDR3 coding DNA: TGCGCCAGCAGCAACCAGCAGGGCTCCTACGAGCAGTACTTC. It translates to CASSNQQGSYEQYF.

This sequence joins TRBV3-1 and TRBJ2-1; a possible D gene is TRBD2 (6 bases). V gave up 2 bases and J gave up 9 bases, with 14 bases separating them. This CDR3 contains 14 residues. Germline V CDR1 and CDR2: LGHDT, YNNKEL (reference sequence). The DNA of the CDR3 is TGTGCCAGCAGCCAAACGCATGGGGGGATTGAGCAGTTCTTC. Its protein is CASSQTHGGIEQFF.

The chain uses TRBV28 and TRBJ1-2; D is perhaps TRBD1 (5 bases). This CDR3 region has 14 residues. The ends were cut back, 3 bases at V and 4 bases at J, with 12 bases in the middle. Per the germline V gene, CDR1 is MDHEN and CDR2 is SYDVKM. The CDR3 loop is CASSLGGSGYGYTF. In DNA form, the CDR3 reads TGTGCCAGCAGTTTGGGGGGAAGCGGCTATGGCTACACCTTC.

This rearrangement joins TRBV7-9 to TRBJ2-7; 7 bases agree with TRBD2. CDR3 length equals 14 residues. Trimming cost V 2 bases and J 6 bases; bases outside gene matches: 7. Germline V gene sequence: CDR1 SEHNR, CDR2 FQNEAQ (reference sequence). In nucleotides, the CDR3 is TGTGCCAGCAGCTTAAAAAAGGCGGGAGTCGAGCAGTACTTC. Its protein is CASSLKKAGVEQYF.

The rearrangement links TRBV5-1 to TRBJ2-7; the D is unclear. Trimming stripped 0 bases from V and 3 bases from J, with 7 bases between. CDR1 and CDR2 from the germline V gene are SGHRS and YFSETQ. The CDR3 has 13 amino acids. CDR3 residues: CASSLGSLYEQYF. The CDR3 DNA reads TGCGCCAGCAGCTTGGGGAGTCTCTACGAGCAGTACTTC. Full variable domain (outside the CDR3, taken from reference TRBV5-1 and TRBJ2-7): KAGVTQTPRYLIKTRGQQVTLSCSPISGHRSVSWYQQTPGQGLQFLFEYFSETQRNKGNFPGRFSGRQFSNSRSEMNVSTLELGDSALYLCASSLGSLYEQYFGPGTRLTVT.

This rearrangement joins TRBV2 to TRBJ2-2, with D possibly matching TRBD2 (6 bases). This CDR3 has 14 residues. V gave up 11 bases and J gave up 4 bases, with 17 bases separating them. Per the germline V gene, CDR1 is SNHLY and CDR2 is FYNNEI. The DNA of the CDR3 is TGTGCCTCCCAACTAGCCCCGAGCACCGGGGAGCTGTTTTTT. It specifies CASQLAPSTGELFF.